The next 28 T cell receptor beta chains were all read from a single sample in a study of T cell responses to AZD1222 COVID-19 vaccine. Data came from immunoSEQ multiplex PCR; TCRdb stores just in-frame clones and leaves some out. Of around 140,000 clones in the sample, approximately 94% were seen once. Sequencing used peripheral blood, obtained on day 0 of AZD1222 vaccination. All receptors come from an adult in good health.

The V gene is TRBV13, the J gene TRBJ2-2; 11 bases are shared with TRBD2. V trimming: 8 bases; J trimming: 4 bases; junction bases outside the gene matches: 6. The CDR3 spans 15 residues. The germline V gene has CDR1 PRHDT and CDR2 FYEKMQ (reference sequence). This CDR3 is CASLAGGLVTGELFF. The CDR3 DNA sequence: TGTGCCAGCTTAGCGGGGGGGCTCGTCACCGGGGAGCTGTTTTTT.

The chain carries TRBV27 and TRBJ2-5; D assignment may be TRBD1 or TRBD2 (7 bases each). This CDR3 has 14 amino acids. With 4 bases removed from V and 4 bases from J, the gap between germline ends came to 13 bases. Germline V lookup: CDR1 MNHEY, CDR2 SMNVEV (reference sequence). The CDR3 here is CASSYSGGGETQYF. DNA of the CDR3: TGTGCCAGCAGTTACTCAGGGGGGGGAGAGACCCAGTACTTC.

This clone showed up just once. The rearrangement uses TRBV18 and TRBJ2-1; the match to TRBD2 covers 7 bases. Losses at the gene ends were 6 bases for V and 6 bases for J; bases not matched to a gene: 11. This CDR3 has 15 amino acids. CDR1 KGHSH and CDR2 LQKENI come from the germline V gene. DNA for the CDR3: TGTGCCAGCTCCCACGGCCTAGCGGATACCAATGAGCAGTTCTTC. It encodes CASSHGLADTNEQFF.

The V and J genes are TRBV5-6 and TRBJ1-6; D is perhaps TRBD1 (6 bases). This CDR3 spans 13 amino acids. Trimming left V 5 bases short and J 7 bases short, with 10 bases between. The germline V gene encodes CDR1 SGHDT and CDR2 YYEEEE. The CDR3 sequence is CASRGAGNSPLHF. The CDR3 DNA follows: TGTGCCAGCAGGGGGGCAGGGAATTCACCCCTCCACTTT.

The genes are TRBV10-3 and TRBJ1-2, with 9 positions matching TRBD1. The germline gives CDR1 ENHRY, CDR2 SYGVKD. This CDR3 spans 15 amino acids. The trim removed 3 bases at V and 4 bases at J, leaving 6 bases unmatched. The CDR3 DNA reads as TGTGCCATCAGTGACTCCGGGACAGGGACCTATGGCTACACCTTC. Amino acid sequence: CAISDSGTGTYGYTF.

This clone occurred once. The chain has TRBV7-2 and TRBJ2-3, with 10 bases identical to TRBD1. This CDR3 is built from 14 residues. J gave up 10 bases and V 5 bases, and 9 bases lay outside the gene matches. The germline V gene has CDR1 SGHTA and CDR2 FQGNSA. DNA of the CDR3: TGTGCCAGCAGCGCCCCGGACAGGGGGAGCGCGCAGTATTTT. It is translated as CASSAPDRGSAQYF. Supplemented by reference TRBV7-2 and TRBJ2-3, the full variable domain reads GAGVSQSPSNKVTEKGKDVELRCDPISGHTALYWYRQSLGQGLEFLIYFQGNSAPDKSGLPSDRFSAERTGGSVSTLTIQRTQQEDSAVYLCASSAPDRGSAQYFGPGTRLTVL.

The chain has TRBV12-3 or TRBV12-4 and TRBJ1-2; D not certain. Trimming stripped 7 bases from V and 3 bases from J, with 12 bases between. The CDR3 sequence is 13 residues long. For the CDR3, the DNA is TGTGCCAGCACCATAGGGCGGGACTATGGCTACACCTTC. The encoded protein is CASTIGRDYGYTF.

V gene TRBV5-1 combines with J gene TRBJ2-5; 9 nucleotides line up with TRBD2. CDR1 is SGHRS and CDR2 is YFSETQ in the germline V gene. The trim removed 0 bases at V and 5 bases at J, leaving 8 bases unmatched. The CDR3 is 16 amino acids. In nucleotides, the CDR3 is TGCGCCAGCAGCTTGGGACGCGGGGGGGCCGTGGAGACCCAGTACTTC. Translation gives CASSLGRGGAVETQYF.

V is TRBV7-8 and J is TRBJ1-1, with no clear D. V was cut by 1 base and J by 8 bases, with 14 bases left in between. Per germline, CDR1 SGHVS and CDR2 FQNEAQ. The length of the CDR3 is 14 residues. Here the CDR3 DNA reads TGTGCCAGCAGCTTAGGGTCCGACGTCGGGGAAGCTTTCTTT. Protein: CASSLGSDVGEAFF.

The chain recombines TRBV6-1 with TRBJ1-2; D not certain. Trimming pared 2 bases from V and 4 bases from J, leaving 17 bases between. The CDR3 is 16 amino acids. In germline, CDR1 is MNHNS, CDR2 SASEGT. This CDR3 reads CASSEIWTDTSYGYTF. In DNA form, the CDR3 reads TGTGCCAGCAGTGAAATATGGACCGACACCAGCTATGGCTACACCTTC.

There are a few counts of this clone. This chain joins TRBV5-6 and TRBJ1-6, with 9 positions matching TRBD1. V lost 0 bases to trimming and J lost 14 bases; unmatched junction nucleotides: 9. There are 15 residues in the CDR3. The germline V gene has CDR1 SGHDT and CDR2 YYEEEE. As DNA, the CDR3 is TGTGCCAGCAGCTTGGTGACAGGGGGTCCTGTGGCCCTCCACTTT. The encoded protein is CASSLVTGGPVALHF. The variable domain in full, with the rest retrieved from reference TRBV5-6 and TRBJ1-6, is DAGVTQSPTHLIKTRGQQVTLRCSPKSGHDTVSWYQQALGQGPQFIFQYYEEEERQRGNFPDRFSGHQFPNYSSELNVNALLLGDSALYLCASSLVTGGPVALHFGNGTRLTVT.

The rearrangement links TRBV7-9 to TRBJ1-2; 9 bases match TRBD1. Germline CDR1 SEHNR, CDR2 FQNEAQ (reference sequence). This CDR3 has 14 residues. Trimming took 5 bases from V and 4 from J; bases not matched to a gene: 5. In DNA form, the CDR3 reads TGTGCCAGCAGCACCCCGGGACAGGGCTATGGCTACACCTTC. This sequence encodes CASSTPGQGYGYTF.

The chain couples TRBV10-3 to TRBJ1-2, with no clear D. The CDR3 is made up of 14 amino acids. The germline V gene has CDR1 ENHRY and CDR2 SYGVKD. V lost 4 bases to trimming and J lost 0 bases, with 9 bases between them. The chain's CDR3 is CAISGDASNYGYTF. CDR3 nucleotide sequence: TGTGCCATCAGTGGTGACGCCTCTAACTATGGCTACACCTTC.

This chain joins TRBV5-6 and TRBJ1-1; D is uncertain. CDR3 size: 15 residues. Germline CDR1 is SGHDT and CDR2 is YYEEEE. V was clipped by 4 bases and J by 5 bases, with 18 bases between them. CDR3 residues: CASSPPRGGRTEAFF. The CDR3 DNA sequence: TGTGCCAGCAGCCCTCCTCGGGGTGGTCGAACTGAAGCTTTCTTT.

The chain combines TRBV20-1 with TRBJ2-7, with TRBD1 matching over 9 bases. Germline CDR1 and CDR2: DFQATT and SNEGSKA (reference sequence). V dropped 3 bases and J dropped 1; count of bases not matched to a gene: 4. The CDR3 is made up of 14 amino acids. The CDR3 DNA follows: TGCAGTGCTAGTACTGGGACAGGGTCCTACGAGCAGTACTTC. Protein product: CSASTGTGSYEQYF.

The chain uses TRBV7-3 and TRBJ1-5; D remains ambiguous. The V end was cut by 0 bases, the J end by 7 bases, with 7 bases between. This CDR3 region has 13 residues. Per the germline V gene, CDR1 is SGHTA and CDR2 is FQGTGA. CDR3: CASSLTLGQPQHF. CDR3 in DNA: TGTGCCAGCAGCTTAACGCTGGGACAGCCCCAGCATTTT.

This chain joins TRBV30 and TRBJ2-7, with no clear D. The ends were cut back, 0 bases at V and 6 bases at J, with 9 bases in the middle. The CDR3 is 12 amino acids. The germline V gene encodes CDR1 GTSNPN and CDR2 SVGIG (reference sequence). The CDR3 bases are TGTGCCTGGAGTGTATCGCTCGTCGAGCAGTACTTC. It specifies CAWSVSLVEQYF.

The J gene is TRBJ2-1, the V gene TRBV11-3; unclear D gene. Trimming removed 1 base at V and 4 bases at J, with 5 bases between. This CDR3 region has 13 residues. CDR1 is SGHNT, CDR2 YENEEA, per germline. The CDR3 DNA reads TGTGCCAGCAGCTTAGGTACATACAATGAGCAGTTCTTC. It specifies CASSLGTYNEQFF.

The chain combines TRBV19 with TRBJ1-3; D is unresolved. Germline lookup yields CDR1 LNHDA and CDR2 SQIVND (reference sequence). Trimming took off 9 bases at V and 2 bases at J, with 20 bases between the two ends. The CDR3 runs to 16 residues. CDR3 loop: CASSLRGGSTGNTIYF. Written as DNA, the CDR3 is TGTGCCAGCTCCCTTCGGGGAGGGTCGACTGGAAACACCATATATTTT. Using reference TRBV19 and TRBJ1-3 for the parts outside the CDR3, the full variable domain is DGGITQSPKYLFRKEGQNVTLSCEQNLNHDAMYWYRQDPGQGLRLIYYSQIVNDFQKGDIAEGYSVSREKKESFPLTVTSAQKNPTAFYLCASSLRGGSTGNTIYFGEGSWLTVV.

The chain links TRBV7-2 to TRBJ2-3, with 10 bases matching TRBD2. The J segment lost 4 bases and the V segment lost 2 bases, leaving 9 bases of the junction unmatched. Germline values: CDR1 SGHTA, CDR2 FQGNSA. This CDR3 has 17 residues. This chain's CDR3 is CASSLRLAGVMSDTQYF. The CDR3 coding sequence is TGTGCCAGCAGCTTACGGCTAGCGGGGGTTATGTCAGATACGCAGTATTTT.

The V gene is TRBV5-1, the J gene TRBJ2-2; the D gene is possibly TRBD2 (5 bases). From germline, CDR1 is SGHRS and CDR2 YFSETQ. The germline V and J ends were trimmed by 0 bases and 4 bases, with 10 bases remaining between them. The CDR3 runs 15 residues. The CDR3 DNA reads TGCGCCAGCAGCTTGGATGTGGGAGTCACCGGGGAGCTGTTTTTT. This sequence encodes CASSLDVGVTGELFF.

The V call is TRBV12-3 or TRBV12-4, the J call TRBJ2-5, with a tentative D call TRBD2 (5 bases). The CDR3 length is 13 residues. Trimming removed 3 bases from V and 4 bases from J, with 9 bases in between. CDR3 sequence reads: CASSFLAGETQYF. The CDR3 nucleotides read TGTGCCAGCAGTTTTTTGGCGGGAGAGACCCAGTACTTC.

This chain uses TRBV9 with TRBJ1-3; maybe TRBD1 (5 bases). V was pared by 4 bases and J by 2 bases, with 19 bases between. The CDR3 runs 17 residues. The germline V gene encodes CDR1 SGDLS and CDR2 YYNGEE. In nucleotides, the CDR3 is TGTGCCAGCAGCACCACCCGGGACTTTTACCCTGGAAACACCATATATTTT. Translating it yields CASSTTRDFYPGNTIYF.

The genes are TRBV6-2 or TRBV6-3 and TRBJ1-5; D is possibly TRBD1 (6 bases). With 0 bases removed from V and 3 bases from J, the gap between germline ends came to 12 bases. Germline V gene data show CDR1 as MNHEY and CDR2 as SVGEGT. This CDR3 has 16 residues. The CDR3: CASSYSRTVPNQPQHF. CDR3 DNA: TGTGCCAGCAGTTACTCACGGACAGTACCCAATCAGCCCCAGCATTTT.

This chain's CDR3 is CASSEALSALGETQYF. The CDR3 DNA reads TGTGCCAGCAGTGAAGCGCTGTCAGCCCTTGGAGAGACCCAGTACTTC. The V gene is TRBV6-1, the J gene TRBJ2-5; D is unresolved. CDR3 length: 16 residues. CDR1 is MNHNS and CDR2 is SASEGT in the germline V gene. The V end was cut by 0 bases, the J end by 4 bases, with 15 bases between.

The genes are TRBV2 and TRBJ1-5; a possible D gene is TRBD1 (5 bases). Trimming pared 7 bases from V and 3 bases from J, leaving 10 bases between. This CDR3 is built from 13 residues. CDR1 SNHLY and CDR2 FYNNEI come from the germline V gene. CDR3 DNA sequence: TGTGCCAGCATAGACAGATTCAATCAGCCCCAGCATTTT. Its translation: CASIDRFNQPQHF. Full variable domain (remainder filled in from reference TRBV2 and TRBJ1-5): EPEVTQTPSHQVTQMGQEVILRCVPISNHLYFYWYRQILGQKVEFLVSFYNNEISEKSEIFDDQFSVERPDGSNFTLKIRSTKLEDSAMYFCASIDRFNQPQHFGDGTRLSIL.

The chain links TRBV27 to TRBJ2-7, with D perhaps TRBD1 (6 bases). The CDR3 loop spans 14 amino acids. Germline values: CDR1 MNHEY, CDR2 SMNVEV (reference sequence). Trimming removed 2 bases at V and 4 bases at J, with 12 bases between. The CDR3: CASSLGDRLYEQYF. CDR3 coding DNA: TGTGCCAGCAGTTTAGGAGACAGGCTATACGAGCAGTACTTC.

In its sample, this clone was seen once. This chain connects TRBV6-2 or TRBV6-3 to TRBJ2-1; 13 bases are shared with TRBD2. CDR3 length: 15 amino acids. The V gene's germline CDR1 is MNHEY and CDR2 SVGEGT. The ends lost 6 bases at V and 9 bases at J; junction bases unmatched: 8. This CDR3 reads CASSPTSGRLGEQFF. Written as DNA, the CDR3 is TGTGCCAGCAGCCCGACTAGCGGGAGGCTGGGTGAGCAGTTCTTC.